This record looks at one TCR beta chain sequence and its context. As handled by the study authors: For nucleated cells, counts were estimated from reference gene primer amplification. This table comes from immunoSEQ multiplex PCR, and its TCRdb copy is limited to in-frame clones, with some not included. V and J calls and clone size come straight from that table; D and trimming were deduced from the DNA. The table shows roughly 150,000 clones, with approximately 83% occurring only once. This sample stems from a study of blood T cell repertoires in COVID-19. Turning to the study itself: The samples span acute and convalescent COVID-19 from the United States, Italy and Spain. Sample material is recorded as cDNA or gDNA derived from T cells, B-cell-depleted T cells, or PBMCs.

Sequencing input: peripheral blood. The source of this sequence is an older man with active or convalescent COVID-19.

CDR3 loop: CASSWDRATGELFF. The CDR3 coding sequence is TGTGCCAGTAGCTGGGACAGGGCGACCGGGGAGCTGTTTTTT. The chain carries TRBV19 and TRBJ2-2, with 9 nucleotides matching TRBD1. The ends lost 6 bases at V and 5 bases at J; junction bases unmatched: 4. Germline V gene data show CDR1 as LNHDA and CDR2 as SQIVND (reference sequence). The CDR3 runs to 14 residues.